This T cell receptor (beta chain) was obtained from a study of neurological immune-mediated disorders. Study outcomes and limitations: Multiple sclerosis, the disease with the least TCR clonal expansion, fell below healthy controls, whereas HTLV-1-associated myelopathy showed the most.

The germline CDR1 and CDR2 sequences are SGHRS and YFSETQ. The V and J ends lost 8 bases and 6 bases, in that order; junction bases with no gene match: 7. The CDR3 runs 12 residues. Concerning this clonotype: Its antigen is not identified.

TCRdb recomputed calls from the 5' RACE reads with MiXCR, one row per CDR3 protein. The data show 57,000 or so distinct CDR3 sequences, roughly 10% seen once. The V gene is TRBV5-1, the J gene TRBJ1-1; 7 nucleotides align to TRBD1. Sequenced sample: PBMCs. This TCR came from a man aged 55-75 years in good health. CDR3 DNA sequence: TGCGCCAGTTATAACAGGGGCGCTGAAGCTTTCTTT. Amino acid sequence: CASYNRGAEAFF.